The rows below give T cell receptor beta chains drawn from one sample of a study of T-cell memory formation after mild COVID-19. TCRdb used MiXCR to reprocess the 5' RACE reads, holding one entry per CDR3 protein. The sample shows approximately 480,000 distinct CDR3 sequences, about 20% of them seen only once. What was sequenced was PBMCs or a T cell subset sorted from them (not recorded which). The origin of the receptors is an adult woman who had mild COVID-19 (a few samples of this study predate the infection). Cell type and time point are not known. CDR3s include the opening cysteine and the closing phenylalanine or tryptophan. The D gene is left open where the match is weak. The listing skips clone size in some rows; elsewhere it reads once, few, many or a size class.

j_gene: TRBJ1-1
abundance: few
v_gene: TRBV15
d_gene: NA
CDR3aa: CATSREFLGTEAFF
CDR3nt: TGTGCCACCAGCAGAGAATTTTTAGGGACTGAAGCTTTCTTT

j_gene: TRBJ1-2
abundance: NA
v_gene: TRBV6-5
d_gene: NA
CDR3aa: CASRRYAQGTYGYTF
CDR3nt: TGTGCCAGCAGACGCTACGCACAGGGCACCTATGGCTACACCTTC

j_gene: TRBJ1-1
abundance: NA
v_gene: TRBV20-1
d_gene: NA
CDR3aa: CSARQAGAFF
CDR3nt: TGCAGTGCTAGACAGGCTGGGGCTTTCTTT

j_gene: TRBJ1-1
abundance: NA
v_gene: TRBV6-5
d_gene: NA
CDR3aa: CASHGGRRAFF
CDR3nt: TGTGCCAGCCATGGAGGACGTAGAGCTTTCTTT

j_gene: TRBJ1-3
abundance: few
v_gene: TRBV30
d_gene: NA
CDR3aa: CAWGGLGNTIYF
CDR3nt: TGTGCCTGGGGGGGGTTAGGAAACACCATATATTTT

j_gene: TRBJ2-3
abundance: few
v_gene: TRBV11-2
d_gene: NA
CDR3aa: CASSLERGGVATQYF
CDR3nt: TGTGCCAGCAGCTTAGAGAGAGGGGGGGTAGCTACGCAGTATTTT

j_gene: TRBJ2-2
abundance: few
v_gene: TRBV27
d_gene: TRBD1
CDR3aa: CASSFKGQGNTGELFF
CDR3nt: TGTGCCAGCAGCTTCAAGGGACAGGGGAACACCGGGGAGCTGTTTTTT

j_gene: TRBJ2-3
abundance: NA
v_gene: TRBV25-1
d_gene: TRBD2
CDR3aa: CASRAGGTDTQYF
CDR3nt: TGTGCCAGCAGGGCCGGGGGGACGGATACGCAGTATTTT

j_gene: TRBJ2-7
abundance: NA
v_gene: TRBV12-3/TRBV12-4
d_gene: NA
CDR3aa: CASSLGPPRYEQYF
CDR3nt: TGTGCCAGCAGTTTGGGACCACCTAGGTACGAGCAGTACTTC

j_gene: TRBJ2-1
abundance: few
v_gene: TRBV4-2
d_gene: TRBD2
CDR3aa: CASSQDIGRVNEQFF
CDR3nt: TGTGCCAGCAGCCAAGATATAGGGAGGGTTAATGAGCAGTTCTTC

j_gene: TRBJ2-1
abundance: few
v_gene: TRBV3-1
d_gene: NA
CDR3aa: CASSQEQGLSYNEQFF
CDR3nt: TGTGCCAGCAGCCAGGAGCAGGGGTTGTCCTACAATGAGCAGTTCTTC

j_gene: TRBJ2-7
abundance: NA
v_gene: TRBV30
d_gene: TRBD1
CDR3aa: CAWSAGTGAYEQYF
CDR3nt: TGTGCCTGGAGTGCCGGGACAGGGGCCTACGAGCAGTACTTC

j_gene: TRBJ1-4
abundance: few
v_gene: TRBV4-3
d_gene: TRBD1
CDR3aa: CASSQGRDRLGELFF
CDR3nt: TGCGCCAGCAGCCAAGGACGGGACAGACTAGGGGAACTGTTTTTT

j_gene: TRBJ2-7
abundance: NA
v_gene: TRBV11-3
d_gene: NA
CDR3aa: CASSHPFYGSSYEQYF
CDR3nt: TGTGCCAGCAGCCACCCCTTTTACGGAAGCTCCTACGAGCAGTACTTC

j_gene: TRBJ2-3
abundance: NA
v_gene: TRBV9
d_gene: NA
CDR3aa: CASSVGPSGDTQYF
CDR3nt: TGTGCCAGCAGCGTAGGACCGTCGGGGGATACGCAGTATTTT

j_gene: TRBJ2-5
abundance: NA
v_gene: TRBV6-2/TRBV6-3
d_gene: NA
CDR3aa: CASSYSMTQETQYF
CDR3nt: TGTGCCAGCAGTTACTCCATGACGCAAGAGACCCAGTACTTC

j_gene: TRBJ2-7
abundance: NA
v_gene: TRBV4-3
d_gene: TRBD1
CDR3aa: CASSQDPPGQGPYEQYF
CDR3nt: TGCGCCAGCAGCCAAGATCCACCGGGACAGGGACCCTACGAGCAGTACTTC

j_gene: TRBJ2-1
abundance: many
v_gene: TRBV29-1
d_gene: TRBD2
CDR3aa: CSVRAGGPNEQFF
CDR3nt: TGCAGCGTGAGAGCGGGGGGGCCCAATGAGCAGTTCTTC

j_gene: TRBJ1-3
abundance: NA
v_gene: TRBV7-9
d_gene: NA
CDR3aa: CASSLARIGGSGNTIYF
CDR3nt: TGTGCCAGCAGCTTAGCTCGAATAGGTGGCTCTGGAAACACCATATATTTT

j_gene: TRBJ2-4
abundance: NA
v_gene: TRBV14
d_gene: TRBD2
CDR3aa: CASSQGVLAVPEGAKNIQYF
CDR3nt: TGTGCCAGCAGCCAAGGTGTCCTAGCGGTCCCCGAGGGGGCCAAAAACATTCAGTACTTC

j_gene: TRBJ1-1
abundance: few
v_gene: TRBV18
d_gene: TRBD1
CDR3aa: CASSLTSTGRGTEAFF
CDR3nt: TGTGCCAGCTCACTAACTTCGACAGGGAGGGGCACTGAAGCTTTCTTT

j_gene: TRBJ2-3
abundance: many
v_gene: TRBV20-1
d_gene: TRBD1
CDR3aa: CSARGQENTDTQYF
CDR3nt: TGCAGTGCTAGGGGACAGGAGAACACAGATACGCAGTATTTT

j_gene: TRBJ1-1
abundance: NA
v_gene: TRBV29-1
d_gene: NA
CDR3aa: CSVDAGNLAEAFF
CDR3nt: TGCAGCGTTGACGCCGGGAATCTAGCTGAAGCTTTCTTT

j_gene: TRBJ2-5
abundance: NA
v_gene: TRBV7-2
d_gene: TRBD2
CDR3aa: CASSLTSDQETQYF
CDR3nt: TGTGCCAGCAGCCTCACTAGCGACCAAGAGACCCAGTACTTC

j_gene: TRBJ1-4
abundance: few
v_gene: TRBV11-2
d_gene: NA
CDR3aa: CASSLSLVRKLFF
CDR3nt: TGTGCCAGCAGCTTGTCATTAGTCCGTAAACTGTTTTTT

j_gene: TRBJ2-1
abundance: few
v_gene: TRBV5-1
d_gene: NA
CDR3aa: CASSPYIAEPYNEQFF
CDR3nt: TGCGCCAGCAGCCCGTACATAGCTGAACCCTACAATGAGCAGTTCTTC

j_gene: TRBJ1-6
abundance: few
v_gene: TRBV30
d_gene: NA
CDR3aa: CAWAAGRTSYNSPLHF
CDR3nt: TGTGCCTGGGCGGCGGGGAGGACCTCCTATAATTCACCCCTCCACTTT

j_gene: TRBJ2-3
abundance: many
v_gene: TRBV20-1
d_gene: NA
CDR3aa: CSAREGSASTDTQYF
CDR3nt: TGCAGTGCTAGGGAGGGGAGCGCCAGCACAGATACGCAGTATTTT

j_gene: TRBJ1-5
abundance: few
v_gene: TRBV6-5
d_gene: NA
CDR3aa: CASSFGNMGPQHF
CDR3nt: TGTGCCAGCAGTTTTGGTAATATGGGGCCCCAGCATTTT

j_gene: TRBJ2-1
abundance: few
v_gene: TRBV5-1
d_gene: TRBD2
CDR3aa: CASSLGRLAGGGGESYNEQFF
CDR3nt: TGCGCCAGCAGCTTGGGACGACTAGCGGGGGGCGGTGGGGAATCCTACAATGAGCAGTTCTTC

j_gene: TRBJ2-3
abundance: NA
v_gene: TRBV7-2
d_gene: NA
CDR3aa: CASSLVGDSTDTQYF
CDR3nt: TGTGCCAGCAGCTTAGTCGGAGATAGCACAGATACGCAGTATTTT

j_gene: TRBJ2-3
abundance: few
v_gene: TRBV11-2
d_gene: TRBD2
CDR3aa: CASSLFSSSGRTDTQYF
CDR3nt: TGTGCCAGCAGCTTATTTTCGTCTAGCGGGAGGACAGATACGCAGTATTTT

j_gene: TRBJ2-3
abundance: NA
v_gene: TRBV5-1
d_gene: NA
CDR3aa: CASSTGTSDTQYF
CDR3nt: TGCGCCAGCAGCACGGGGACTTCAGATACGCAGTATTTT

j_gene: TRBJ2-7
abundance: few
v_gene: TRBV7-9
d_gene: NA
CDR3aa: CASSLRGTYYEQYF
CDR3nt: TGTGCCAGCAGCTTACGAGGGACCTACTACGAGCAGTACTTC

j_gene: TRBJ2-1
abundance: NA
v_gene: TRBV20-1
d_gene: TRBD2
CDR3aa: CSARDQKLAVEQFF
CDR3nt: TGCAGTGCTAGAGACCAAAAACTAGCGGTGGAGCAGTTCTTC

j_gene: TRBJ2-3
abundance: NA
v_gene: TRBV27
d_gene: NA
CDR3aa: CASSTGLQLSPSTDTQYF
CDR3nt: TGTGCCAGCAGTACGGGACTTCAGCTCTCTCCCAGCACAGATACGCAGTATTTT